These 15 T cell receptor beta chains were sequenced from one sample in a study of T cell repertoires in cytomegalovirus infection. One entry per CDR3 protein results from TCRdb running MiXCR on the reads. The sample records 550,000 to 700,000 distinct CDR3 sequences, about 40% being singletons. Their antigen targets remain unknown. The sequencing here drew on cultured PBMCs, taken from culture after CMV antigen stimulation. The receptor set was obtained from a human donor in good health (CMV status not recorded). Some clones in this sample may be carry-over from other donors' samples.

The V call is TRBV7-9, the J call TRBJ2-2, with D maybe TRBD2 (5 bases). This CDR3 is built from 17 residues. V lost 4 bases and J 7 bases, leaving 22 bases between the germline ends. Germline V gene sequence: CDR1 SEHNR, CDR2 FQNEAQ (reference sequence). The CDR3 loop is CASSSRGFAEDIGELFF. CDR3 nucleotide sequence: TGTGCCAGCAGCTCGCGAGGGTTTGCGGAGGATATCGGGGAGCTGTTTTTT.

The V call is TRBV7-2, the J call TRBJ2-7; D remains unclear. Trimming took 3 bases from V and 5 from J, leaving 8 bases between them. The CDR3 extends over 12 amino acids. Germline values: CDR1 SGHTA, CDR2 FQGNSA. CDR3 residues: CASSFTWDEQYF. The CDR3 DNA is TGTGCCAGCAGCTTTACCTGGGACGAGCAGTACTTC.

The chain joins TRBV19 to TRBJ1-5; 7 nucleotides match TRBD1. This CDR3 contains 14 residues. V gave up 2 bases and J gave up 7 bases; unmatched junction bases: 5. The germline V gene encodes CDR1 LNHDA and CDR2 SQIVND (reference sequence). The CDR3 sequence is CASSIYRGEQPQHF. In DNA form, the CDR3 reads TGTGCCAGTAGTATATACAGGGGTGAGCAGCCCCAGCATTTT.

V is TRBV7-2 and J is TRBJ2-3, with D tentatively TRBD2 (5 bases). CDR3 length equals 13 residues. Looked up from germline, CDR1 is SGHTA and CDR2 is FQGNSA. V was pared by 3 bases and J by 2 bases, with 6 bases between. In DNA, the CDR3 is TGTGCCAGCAGCTTCGGACTCACAGATACGCAGTATTTT. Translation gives CASSFGLTDTQYF.

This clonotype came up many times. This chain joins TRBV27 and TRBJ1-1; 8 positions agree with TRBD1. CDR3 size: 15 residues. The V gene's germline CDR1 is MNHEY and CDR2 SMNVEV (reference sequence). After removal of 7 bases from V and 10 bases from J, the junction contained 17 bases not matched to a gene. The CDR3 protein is CASIPPGTGGFGAFF. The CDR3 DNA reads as TGTGCCAGCATCCCCCCCGGGACAGGAGGATTCGGAGCTTTCTTT.

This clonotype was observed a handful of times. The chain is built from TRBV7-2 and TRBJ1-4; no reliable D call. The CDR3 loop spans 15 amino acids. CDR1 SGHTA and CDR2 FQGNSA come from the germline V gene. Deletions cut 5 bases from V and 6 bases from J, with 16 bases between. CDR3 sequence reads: CASSPRAGGYEKLFF. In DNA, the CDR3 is TGTGCCAGCAGCCCCCGAGCCGGAGGGTATGAAAAACTGTTTTTT.

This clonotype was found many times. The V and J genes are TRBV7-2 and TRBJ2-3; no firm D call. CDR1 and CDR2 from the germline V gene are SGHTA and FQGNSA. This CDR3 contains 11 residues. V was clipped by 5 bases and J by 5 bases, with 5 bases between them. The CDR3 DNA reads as TGTGCCAGCAGCCCACTAGATACGCAGTATTTT. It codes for CASSPLDTQYF.

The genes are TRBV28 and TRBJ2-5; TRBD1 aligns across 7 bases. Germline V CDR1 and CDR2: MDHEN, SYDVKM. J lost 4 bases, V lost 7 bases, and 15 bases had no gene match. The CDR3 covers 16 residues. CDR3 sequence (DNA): TGTGCCAGCACCCTAGGGGGCTGGGGGTCGGGAGAGACCCAGTACTTC. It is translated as CASTLGGWGSGETQYF.

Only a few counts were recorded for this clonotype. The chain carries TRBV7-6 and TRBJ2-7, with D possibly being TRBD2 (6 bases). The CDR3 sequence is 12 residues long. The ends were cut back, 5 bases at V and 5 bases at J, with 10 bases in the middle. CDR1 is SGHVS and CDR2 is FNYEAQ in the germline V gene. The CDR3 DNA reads TGTGCCAGCAGCCCTAGGGAGGACGAGCAGTACTTC. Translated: CASSPREDEQYF.

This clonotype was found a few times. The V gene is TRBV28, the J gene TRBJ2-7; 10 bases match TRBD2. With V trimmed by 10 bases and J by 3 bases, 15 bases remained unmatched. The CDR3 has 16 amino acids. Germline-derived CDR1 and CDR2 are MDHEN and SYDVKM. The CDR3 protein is CATRSPKRGGDYEQYF. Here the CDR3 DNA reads TGTGCCACCCGATCCCCCAAGCGGGGGGGCGACTACGAGCAGTACTTC.

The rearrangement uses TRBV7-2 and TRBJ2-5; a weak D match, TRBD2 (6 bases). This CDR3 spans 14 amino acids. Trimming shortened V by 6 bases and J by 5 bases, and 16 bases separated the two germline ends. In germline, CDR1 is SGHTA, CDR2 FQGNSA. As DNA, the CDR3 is TGTGCCAGCAGTCGACGGGCCGGAGGGGAGACCCAGTACTTC. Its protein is CASSRRAGGETQYF. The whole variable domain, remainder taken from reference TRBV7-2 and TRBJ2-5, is GAGVSQSPSNKVTEKGKDVELRCDPISGHTALYWYRQSLGQGLEFLIYFQGNSAPDKSGLPSDRFSAERTGGSVSTLTIQRTQQEDSAVYLCASSRRAGGETQYFGPGTRLLVL.

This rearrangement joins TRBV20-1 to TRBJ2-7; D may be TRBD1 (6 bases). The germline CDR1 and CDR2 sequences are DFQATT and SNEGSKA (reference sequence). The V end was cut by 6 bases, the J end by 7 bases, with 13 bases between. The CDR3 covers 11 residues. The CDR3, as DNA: TGCAGTGCAGCCAGGGGTGAGGAGCAGTACTTC. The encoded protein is CSAARGEEQYF.

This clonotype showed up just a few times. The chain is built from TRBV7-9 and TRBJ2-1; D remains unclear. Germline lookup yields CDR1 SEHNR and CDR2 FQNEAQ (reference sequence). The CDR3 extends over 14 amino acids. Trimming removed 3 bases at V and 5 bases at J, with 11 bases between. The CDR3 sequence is CASSFLADHNEQFF. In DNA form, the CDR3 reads TGTGCCAGCAGCTTTTTGGCGGACCACAATGAGCAGTTCTTC.

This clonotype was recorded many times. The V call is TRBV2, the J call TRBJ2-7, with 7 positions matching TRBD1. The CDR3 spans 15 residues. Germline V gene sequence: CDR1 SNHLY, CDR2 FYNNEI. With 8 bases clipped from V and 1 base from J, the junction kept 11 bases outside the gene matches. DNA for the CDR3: TGTGCCAGCTCACGAAGGGGGACAGTTTCCTACGAGCAGTACTTC. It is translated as CASSRRGTVSYEQYF.

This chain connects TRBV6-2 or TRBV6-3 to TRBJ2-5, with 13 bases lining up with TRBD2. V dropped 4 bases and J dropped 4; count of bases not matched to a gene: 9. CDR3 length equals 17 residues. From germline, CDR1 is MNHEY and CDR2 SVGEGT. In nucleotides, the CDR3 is TGTGCCAGCAGTTCGGGACTAGCGGGAACCCTTTCAGAGACCCAGTACTTC. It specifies CASSSGLAGTLSETQYF.